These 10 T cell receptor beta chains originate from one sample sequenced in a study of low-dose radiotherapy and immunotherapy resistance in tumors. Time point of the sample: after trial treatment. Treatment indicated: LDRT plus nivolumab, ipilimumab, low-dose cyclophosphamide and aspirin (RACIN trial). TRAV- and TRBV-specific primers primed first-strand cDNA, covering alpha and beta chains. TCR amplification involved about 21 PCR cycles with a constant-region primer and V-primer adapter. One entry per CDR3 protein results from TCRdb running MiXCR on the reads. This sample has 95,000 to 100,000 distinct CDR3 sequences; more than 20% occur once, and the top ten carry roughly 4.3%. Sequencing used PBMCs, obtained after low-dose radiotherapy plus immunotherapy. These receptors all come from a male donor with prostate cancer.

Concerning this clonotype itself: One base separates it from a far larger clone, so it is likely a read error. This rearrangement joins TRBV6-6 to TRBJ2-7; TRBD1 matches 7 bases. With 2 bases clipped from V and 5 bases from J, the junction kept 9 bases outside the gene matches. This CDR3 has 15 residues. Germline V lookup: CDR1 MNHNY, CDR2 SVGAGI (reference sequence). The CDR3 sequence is CASSYVGQSGDEQYF. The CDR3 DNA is TGTGCCAGCAGTTACGTGGGACAGAGCGGCGACGAGCAGTACTTC.

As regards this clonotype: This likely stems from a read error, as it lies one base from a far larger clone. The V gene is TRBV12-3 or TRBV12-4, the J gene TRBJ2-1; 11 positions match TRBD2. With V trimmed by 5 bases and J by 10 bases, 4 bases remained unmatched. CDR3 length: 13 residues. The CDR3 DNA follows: TGTGCCAGCAGTACTAGCGGGGGACGGGAGCAGTTCTTC. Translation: CASSTSGGREQFF.

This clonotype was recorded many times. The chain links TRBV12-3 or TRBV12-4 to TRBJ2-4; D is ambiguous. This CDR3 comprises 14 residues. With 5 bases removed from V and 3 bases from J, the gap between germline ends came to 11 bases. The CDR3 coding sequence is TGTGCCAGCAGTCCACCCCCAGACAAAAACATTCAGTACTTC. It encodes CASSPPPDKNIQYF.

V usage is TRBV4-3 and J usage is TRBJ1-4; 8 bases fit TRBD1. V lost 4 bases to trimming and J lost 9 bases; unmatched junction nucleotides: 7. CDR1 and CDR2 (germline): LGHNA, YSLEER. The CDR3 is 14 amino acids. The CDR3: CASSPQGAPQKLFF. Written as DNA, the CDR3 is TGCGCCAGCAGCCCCCAGGGGGCGCCTCAAAAACTGTTTTTT.

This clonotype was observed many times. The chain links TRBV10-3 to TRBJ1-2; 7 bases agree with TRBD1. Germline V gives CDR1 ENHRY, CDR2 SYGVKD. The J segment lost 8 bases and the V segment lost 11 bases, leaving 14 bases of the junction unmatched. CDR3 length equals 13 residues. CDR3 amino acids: CAAGRGGSVGYTF. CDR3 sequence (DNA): TGTGCCGCCGGGAGAGGGGGCTCCGTGGGCTACACCTTC.

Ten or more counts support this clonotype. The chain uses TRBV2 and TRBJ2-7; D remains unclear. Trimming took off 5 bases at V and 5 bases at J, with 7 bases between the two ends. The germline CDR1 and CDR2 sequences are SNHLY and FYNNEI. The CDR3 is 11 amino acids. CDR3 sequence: CASSPLDEQYF. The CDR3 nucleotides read TGTGCCAGCAGTCCGCTTGACGAGCAGTACTTC.

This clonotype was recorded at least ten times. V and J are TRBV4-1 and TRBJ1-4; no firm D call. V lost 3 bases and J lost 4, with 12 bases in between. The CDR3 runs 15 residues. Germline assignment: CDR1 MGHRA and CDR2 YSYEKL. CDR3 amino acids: CASSHDGRINEKLFF. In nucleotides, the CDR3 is TGCGCCAGCAGCCACGATGGACGGATTAATGAAAAACTGTTTTTT.

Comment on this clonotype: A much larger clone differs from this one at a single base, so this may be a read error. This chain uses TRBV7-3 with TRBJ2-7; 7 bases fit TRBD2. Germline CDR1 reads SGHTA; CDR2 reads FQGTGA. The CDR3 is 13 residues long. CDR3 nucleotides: TGTGCCAGCAGCACCCGGGGGGACTACGATCAGTACTTC. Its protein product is CASSTRGDYDQYF.

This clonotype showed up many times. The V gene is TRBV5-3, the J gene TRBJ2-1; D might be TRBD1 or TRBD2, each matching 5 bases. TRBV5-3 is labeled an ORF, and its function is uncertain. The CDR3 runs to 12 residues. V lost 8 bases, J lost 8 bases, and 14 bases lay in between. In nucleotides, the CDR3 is TGTGCCAGCGCCTCCTGGGGACATGAGCAGTTCTTC. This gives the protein CASASWGHEQFF.

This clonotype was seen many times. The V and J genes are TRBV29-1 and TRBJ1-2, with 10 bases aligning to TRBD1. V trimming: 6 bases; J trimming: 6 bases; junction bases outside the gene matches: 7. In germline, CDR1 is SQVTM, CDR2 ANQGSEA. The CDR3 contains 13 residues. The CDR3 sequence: CSVSGTGVDGYTF. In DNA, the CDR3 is TGCAGCGTGTCCGGGACAGGGGTGGATGGCTACACCTTC.